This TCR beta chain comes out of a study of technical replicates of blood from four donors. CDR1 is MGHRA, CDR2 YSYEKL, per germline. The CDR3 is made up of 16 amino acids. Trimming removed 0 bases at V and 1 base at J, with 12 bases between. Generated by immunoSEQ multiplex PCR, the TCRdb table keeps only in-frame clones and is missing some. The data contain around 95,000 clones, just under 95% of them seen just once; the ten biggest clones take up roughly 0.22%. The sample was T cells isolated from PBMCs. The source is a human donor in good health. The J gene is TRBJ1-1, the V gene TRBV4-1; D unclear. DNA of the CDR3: TGCGCCAGCAGCCAAGATATTCAGTTATCGAACACTGAAGCTTTCTTT. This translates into CASSQDIQLSNTEAFF.